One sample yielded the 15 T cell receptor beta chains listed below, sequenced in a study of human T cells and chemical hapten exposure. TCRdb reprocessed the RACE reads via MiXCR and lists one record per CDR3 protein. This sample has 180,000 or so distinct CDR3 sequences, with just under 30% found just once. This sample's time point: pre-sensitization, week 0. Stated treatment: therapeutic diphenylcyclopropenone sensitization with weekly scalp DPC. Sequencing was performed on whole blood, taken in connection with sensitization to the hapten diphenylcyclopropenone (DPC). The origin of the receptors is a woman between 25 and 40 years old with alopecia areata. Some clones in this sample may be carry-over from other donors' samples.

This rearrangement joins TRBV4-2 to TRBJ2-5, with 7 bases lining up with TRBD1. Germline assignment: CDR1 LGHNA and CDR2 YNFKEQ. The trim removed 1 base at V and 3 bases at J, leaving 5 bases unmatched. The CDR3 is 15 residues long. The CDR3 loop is CASSQVRDSKETQYF. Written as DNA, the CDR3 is TGTGCCAGCAGCCAAGTAAGGGACAGCAAAGAGACCCAGTACTTC.

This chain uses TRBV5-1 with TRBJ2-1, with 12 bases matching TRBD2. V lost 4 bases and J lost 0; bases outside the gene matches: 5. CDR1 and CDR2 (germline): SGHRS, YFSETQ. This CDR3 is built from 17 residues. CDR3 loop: CASSGGLAGSSYNEQFF. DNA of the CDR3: TGCGCCAGCAGCGGCGGACTAGCGGGGAGCTCCTACAATGAGCAGTTCTTC. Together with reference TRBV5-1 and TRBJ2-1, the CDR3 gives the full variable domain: KAGVTQTPRYLIKTRGQQVTLSCSPISGHRSVSWYQQTPGQGLQFLFEYFSETQRNKGNFPGRFSGRQFSNSRSEMNVSTLELGDSALYLCASSGGLAGSSYNEQFFGPGTRLTVL.

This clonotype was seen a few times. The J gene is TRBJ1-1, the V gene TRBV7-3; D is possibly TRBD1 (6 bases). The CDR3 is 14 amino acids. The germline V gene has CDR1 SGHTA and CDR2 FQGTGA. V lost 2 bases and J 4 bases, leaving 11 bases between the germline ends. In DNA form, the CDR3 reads TGTGCCAGCAGCTTAGGCAGGGGAAGCACTGAAGCTTTCTTT. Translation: CASSLGRGSTEAFF.

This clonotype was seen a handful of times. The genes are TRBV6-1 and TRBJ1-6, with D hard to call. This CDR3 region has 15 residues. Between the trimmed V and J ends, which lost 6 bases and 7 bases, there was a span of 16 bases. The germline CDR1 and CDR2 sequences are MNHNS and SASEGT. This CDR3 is CASRGSGSRNSPLHF. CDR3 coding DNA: TGTGCCAGCAGGGGGTCGGGGAGCCGCAATTCACCCCTCCACTTT.

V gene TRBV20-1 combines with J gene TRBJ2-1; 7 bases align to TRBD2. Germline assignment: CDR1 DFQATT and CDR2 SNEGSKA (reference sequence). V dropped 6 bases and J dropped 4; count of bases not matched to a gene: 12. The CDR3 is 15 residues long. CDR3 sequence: CSAADGGTTYNEQFF. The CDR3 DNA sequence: TGCAGTGCGGCGGACGGCGGGACTACTTACAATGAGCAGTTCTTC.

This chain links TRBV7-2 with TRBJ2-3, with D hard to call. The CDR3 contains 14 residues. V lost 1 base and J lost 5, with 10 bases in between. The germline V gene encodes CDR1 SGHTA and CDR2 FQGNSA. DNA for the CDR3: TGTGCCAGCAGCTTAGGTCCCGTACTAGATACGCAGTATTTT. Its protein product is CASSLGPVLDTQYF.

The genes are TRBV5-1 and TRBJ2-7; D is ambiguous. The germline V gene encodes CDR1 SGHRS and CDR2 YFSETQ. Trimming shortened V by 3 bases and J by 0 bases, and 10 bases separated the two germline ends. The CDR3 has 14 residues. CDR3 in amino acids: CASSSGPTSYEQYF. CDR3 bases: TGCGCCAGCAGCTCCGGGCCCACCTCCTACGAGCAGTACTTC. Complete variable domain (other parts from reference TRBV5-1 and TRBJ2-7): KAGVTQTPRYLIKTRGQQVTLSCSPISGHRSVSWYQQTPGQGLQFLFEYFSETQRNKGNFPGRFSGRQFSNSRSEMNVSTLELGDSALYLCASSSGPTSYEQYFGPGTRLTVT.

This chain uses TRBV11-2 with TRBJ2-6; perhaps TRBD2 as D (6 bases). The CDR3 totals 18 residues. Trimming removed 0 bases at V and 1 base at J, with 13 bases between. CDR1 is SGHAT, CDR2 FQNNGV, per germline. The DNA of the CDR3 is TGTGCCAGCAGCTTAGATATGGGAGGTGGATCTGGGGCCAACGTCCTGACTTTC. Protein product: CASSLDMGGGSGANVLTF.

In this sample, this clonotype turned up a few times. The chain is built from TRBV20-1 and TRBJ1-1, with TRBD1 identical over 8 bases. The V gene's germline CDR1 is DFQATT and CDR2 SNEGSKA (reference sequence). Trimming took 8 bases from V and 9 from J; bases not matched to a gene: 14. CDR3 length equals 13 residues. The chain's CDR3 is CSRPLQGESKAFF. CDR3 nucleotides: TGCAGTAGACCATTACAGGGGGAGTCTAAAGCTTTCTTT.

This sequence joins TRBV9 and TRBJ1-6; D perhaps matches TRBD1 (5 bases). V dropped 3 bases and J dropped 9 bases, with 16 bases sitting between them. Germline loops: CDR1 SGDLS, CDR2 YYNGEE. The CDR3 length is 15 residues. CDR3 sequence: CASSASGSRGSPLHF. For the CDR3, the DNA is TGTGCCAGCAGCGCCTCAGGGTCTCGGGGTTCACCCCTCCACTTT.

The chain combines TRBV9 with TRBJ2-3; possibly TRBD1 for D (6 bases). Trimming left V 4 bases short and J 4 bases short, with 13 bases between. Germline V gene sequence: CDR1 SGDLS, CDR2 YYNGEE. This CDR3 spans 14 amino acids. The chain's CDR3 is CASSPGAGADTQYF. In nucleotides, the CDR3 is TGTGCCAGCAGCCCGGGCGCAGGGGCAGATACGCAGTATTTT.

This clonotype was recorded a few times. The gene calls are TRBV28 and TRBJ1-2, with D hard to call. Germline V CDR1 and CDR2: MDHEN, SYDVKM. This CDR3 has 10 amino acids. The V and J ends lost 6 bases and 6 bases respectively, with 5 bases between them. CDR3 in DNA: TGTGCCAGCAGGCTCAATGGCTACACCTTC. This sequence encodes CASRLNGYTF.

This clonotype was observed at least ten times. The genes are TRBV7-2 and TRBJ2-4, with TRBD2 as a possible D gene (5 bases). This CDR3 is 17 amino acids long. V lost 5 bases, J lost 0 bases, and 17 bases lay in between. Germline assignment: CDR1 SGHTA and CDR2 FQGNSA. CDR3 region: CASSRGLGGVAKNIQYF. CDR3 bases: TGTGCCAGCAGCCGAGGACTCGGTGGAGTAGCCAAAAACATTCAGTACTTC. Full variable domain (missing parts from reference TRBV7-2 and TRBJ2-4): GAGVSQSPSNKVTEKGKDVELRCDPISGHTALYWYRQSLGQGLEFLIYFQGNSAPDKSGLPSDRFSAERTGGSVSTLTIQRTQQEDSAVYLCASSRGLGGVAKNIQYFGAGTRLSVL.

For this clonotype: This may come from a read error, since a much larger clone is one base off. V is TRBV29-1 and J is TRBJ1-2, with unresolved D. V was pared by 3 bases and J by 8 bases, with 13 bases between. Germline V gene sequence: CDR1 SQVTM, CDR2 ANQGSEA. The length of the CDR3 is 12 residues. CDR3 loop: CSVDSRVGGYTF. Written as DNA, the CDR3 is TGCAGCGTTGATAGTCGGGTCGGCGGCTACACCTTC.

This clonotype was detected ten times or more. The DNA for the CDR3 is TGTGCCAGCAGTCAGGGACTAGCGGGAGGATACAATGAGCAGTTCTTC. Amino acids: CASSQGLAGGYNEQFF. This chain uses TRBV6-2 or TRBV6-3 with TRBJ2-1; 15 positions agree with TRBD2. V was pared by 5 bases and J by 4 bases, with 3 bases of the junction left unmatched. The CDR3 totals 16 residues. Per the germline V gene, CDR1 is MNHEY and CDR2 is SVGEGT.